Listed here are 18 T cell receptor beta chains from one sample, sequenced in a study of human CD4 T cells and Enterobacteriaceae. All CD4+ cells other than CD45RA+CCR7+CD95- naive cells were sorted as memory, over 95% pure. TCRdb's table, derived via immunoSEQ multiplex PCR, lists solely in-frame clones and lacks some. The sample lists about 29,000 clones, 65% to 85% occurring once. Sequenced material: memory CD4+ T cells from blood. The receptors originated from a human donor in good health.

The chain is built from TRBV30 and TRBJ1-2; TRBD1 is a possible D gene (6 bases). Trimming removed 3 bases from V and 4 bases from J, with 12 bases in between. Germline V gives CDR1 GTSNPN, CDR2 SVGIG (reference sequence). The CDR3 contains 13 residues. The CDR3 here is CAWSRGQLYGYTF. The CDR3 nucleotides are TGTGCCTGGAGCCGGGGGCAGCTCTATGGCTACACCTTC.

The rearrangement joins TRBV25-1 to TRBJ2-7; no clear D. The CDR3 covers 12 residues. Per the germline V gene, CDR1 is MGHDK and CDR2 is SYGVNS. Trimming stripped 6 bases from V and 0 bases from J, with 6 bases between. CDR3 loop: CASRGNSYEQYF. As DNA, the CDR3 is TGTGCCAGCAGAGGAAACTCCTACGAGCAGTACTTC.

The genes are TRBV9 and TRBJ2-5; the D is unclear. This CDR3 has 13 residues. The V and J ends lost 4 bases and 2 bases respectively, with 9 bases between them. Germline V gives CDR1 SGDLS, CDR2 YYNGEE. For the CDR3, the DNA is TGTGCCAGCAGCATGACATTTCAAGAGACCCAGTACTTC. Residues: CASSMTFQETQYF.

The CDR3 region has the DNA TGCGCCAGCAGTCGACAGGGGGGGACCGGGGAGCTGTTTTTT. Protein: CASSRQGGTGELFF. V usage is TRBV10-1 and J usage is TRBJ2-2, with 9 bases aligning to TRBD1. Looked up from germline, CDR1 is WNHNN and CDR2 is SYGVQD (reference sequence). The CDR3 loop spans 14 amino acids. V was pared by 5 bases and J by 5 bases, with 3 bases of the junction left unmatched.

CDR3 bases: TGTGCCAGCAGCGTAGATAGCGGAGGCCGTTACGAGCAGTACTTC. Amino acid sequence: CASSVDSGGRYEQYF. This chain links TRBV9 with TRBJ2-7; tentatively, D is TRBD2 (6 bases). Germline V gene data show CDR1 as SGDLS and CDR2 as YYNGEE. V dropped 0 bases and J dropped 4 bases, with 14 bases sitting between them. The CDR3 has 15 amino acids.

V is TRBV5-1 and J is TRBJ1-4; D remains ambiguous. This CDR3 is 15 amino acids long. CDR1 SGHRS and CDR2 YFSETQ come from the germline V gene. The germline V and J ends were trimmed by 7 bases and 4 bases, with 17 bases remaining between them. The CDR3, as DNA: TGCGCCAGCTCCGAAAGGACCGATCTTAATGAAAAACTGTTTTTT. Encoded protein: CASSERTDLNEKLFF.

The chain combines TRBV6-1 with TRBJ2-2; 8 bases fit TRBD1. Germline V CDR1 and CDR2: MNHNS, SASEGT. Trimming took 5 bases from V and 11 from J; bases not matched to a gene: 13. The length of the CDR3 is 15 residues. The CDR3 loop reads CASSRNRGIEVELFF. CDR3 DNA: TGTGCCAGCAGTAGGAACAGGGGGATTGAAGTAGAGCTGTTTTTT.

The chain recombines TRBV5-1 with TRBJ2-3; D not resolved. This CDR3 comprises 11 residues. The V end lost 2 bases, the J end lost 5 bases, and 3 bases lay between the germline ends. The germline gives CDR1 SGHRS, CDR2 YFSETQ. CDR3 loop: CASSFRDTQYF. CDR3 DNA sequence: TGCGCCAGCAGCTTTCGAGATACGCAGTATTTT.

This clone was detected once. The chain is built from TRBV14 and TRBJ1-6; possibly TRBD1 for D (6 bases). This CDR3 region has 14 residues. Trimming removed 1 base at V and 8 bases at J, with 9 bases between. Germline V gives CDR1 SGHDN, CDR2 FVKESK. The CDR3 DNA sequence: TGTGCCAGCAGCCAAGGGAGACAGGATTCACCCCTCCACTTT. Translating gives CASSQGRQDSPLHF.

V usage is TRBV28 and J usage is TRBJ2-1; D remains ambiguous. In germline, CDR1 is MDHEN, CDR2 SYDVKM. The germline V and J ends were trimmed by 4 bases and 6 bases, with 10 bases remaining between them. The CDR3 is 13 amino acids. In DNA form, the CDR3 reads TGTGCCAGCAGTTCCCCCCGGACCAATGAGCAGTTCTTC. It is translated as CASSSPRTNEQFF.

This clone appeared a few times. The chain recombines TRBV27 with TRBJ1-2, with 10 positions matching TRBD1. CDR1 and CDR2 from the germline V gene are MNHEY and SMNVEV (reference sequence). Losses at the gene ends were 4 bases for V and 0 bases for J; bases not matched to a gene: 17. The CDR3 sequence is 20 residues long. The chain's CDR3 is CASSSSGTGVALNSNYGYTF. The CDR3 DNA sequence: TGTGCCAGCAGTTCTTCCGGGACAGGGGTGGCTCTAAATTCTAACTATGGCTACACCTTC.

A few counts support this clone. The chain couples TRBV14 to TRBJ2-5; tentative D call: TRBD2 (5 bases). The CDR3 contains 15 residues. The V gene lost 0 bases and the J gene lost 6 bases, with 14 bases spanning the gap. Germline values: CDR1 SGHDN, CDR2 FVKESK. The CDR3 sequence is CASSQDDNHGKTQYF. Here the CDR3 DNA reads TGTGCCAGCAGCCAAGATGATAACCACGGGAAGACCCAGTACTTC. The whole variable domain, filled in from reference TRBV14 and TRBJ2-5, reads EAGVTQFPSHSVIEKGQTVTLRCDPISGHDNLYWYRRVMGKEIKFLLHFVKESKQDESGMPNNRFLAERTGGTYSTLKVQPAELEDSGVYFCASSQDDNHGKTQYFGPGTRLLVL.

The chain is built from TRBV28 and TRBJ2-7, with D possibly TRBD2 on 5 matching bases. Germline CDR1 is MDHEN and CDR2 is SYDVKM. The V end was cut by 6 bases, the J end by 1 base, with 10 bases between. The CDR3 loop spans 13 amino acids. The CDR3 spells CASSWTQSYEQYF. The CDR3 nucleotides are TGTGCCAGCAGCTGGACTCAATCCTACGAGCAGTACTTC.

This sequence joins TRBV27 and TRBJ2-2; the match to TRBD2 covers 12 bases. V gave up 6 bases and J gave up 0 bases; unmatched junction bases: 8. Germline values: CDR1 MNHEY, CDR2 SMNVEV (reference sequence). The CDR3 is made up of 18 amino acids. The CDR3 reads CASSKRLAGGPNTGELFF. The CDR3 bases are TGTGCCAGCAGCAAAAGGCTAGCGGGAGGGCCGAACACCGGGGAGCTGTTTTTT.

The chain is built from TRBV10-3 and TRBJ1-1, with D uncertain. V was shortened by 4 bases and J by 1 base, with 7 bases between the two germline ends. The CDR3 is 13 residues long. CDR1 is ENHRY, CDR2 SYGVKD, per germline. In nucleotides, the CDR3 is TGTGCCATCAGTGTAGGAGAGAACACTGAAGCTTTCTTT. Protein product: CAISVGENTEAFF.

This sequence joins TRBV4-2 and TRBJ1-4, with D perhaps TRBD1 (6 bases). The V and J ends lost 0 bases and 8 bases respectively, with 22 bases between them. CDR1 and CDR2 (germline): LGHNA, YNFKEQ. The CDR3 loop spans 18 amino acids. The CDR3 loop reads CASSQDPLTGGSWEKLFF. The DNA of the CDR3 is TGTGCCAGCAGCCAAGATCCCTTAACGGGGGGCTCTTGGGAAAAACTGTTTTTT.

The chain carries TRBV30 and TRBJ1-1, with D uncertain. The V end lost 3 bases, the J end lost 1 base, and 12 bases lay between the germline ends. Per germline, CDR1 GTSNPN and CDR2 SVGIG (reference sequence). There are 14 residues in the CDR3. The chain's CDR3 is CAWRGDGRNTEAFF. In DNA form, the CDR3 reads TGTGCCTGGAGGGGAGATGGGAGGAACACTGAAGCTTTCTTT.

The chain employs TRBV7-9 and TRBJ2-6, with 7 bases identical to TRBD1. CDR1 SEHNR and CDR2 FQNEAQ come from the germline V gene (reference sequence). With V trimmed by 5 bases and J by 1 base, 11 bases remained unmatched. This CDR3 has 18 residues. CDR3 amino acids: CASSPRPAGGSGANVLTF. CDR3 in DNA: TGTGCCAGCAGCCCCCGCCCGGCAGGGGGTTCTGGGGCCAACGTCCTGACTTTC.